This TCR beta chain was captured by sequencing in a study of T cell responses to AZD1222 COVID-19 vaccine. The table came from immunoSEQ multiplex PCR; TCRdb's copy has only in-frame clones and leaves some out. This table has 75,000 to 95,000 clones, roughly 85% appearing once. Comments on this clone: The antigen is not known.

Whole-study findings and limits: Clonal diversity may have been underestimated in mostly white British donors. Reportedly, nearly half of unique spike TCRs recognized epitopes outside B.1.351/B.1.1.7 mutations. Dominant at 160-218 and 743-854, vaccine-associated CD4 TCRs also spanned spike.

Sequenced material: peripheral blood, taken on day 0 of AZD1222 vaccination. The sequence was collected from an adult in good health.

The CDR3 protein is CASSKLAGGYNEQFF. In nucleotides, the CDR3 is TGTGCCAGTAGTAAACTAGCGGGGGGATACAATGAGCAGTTCTTC. V is TRBV19 and J is TRBJ2-1, with 12 bases aligning to TRBD2. CDR3 length equals 15 residues. The V segment lost 4 bases and the J segment 4 bases; nucleotides outside the gene matches: 2. Germline CDR1 and CDR2: LNHDA and SQIVND (reference sequence).